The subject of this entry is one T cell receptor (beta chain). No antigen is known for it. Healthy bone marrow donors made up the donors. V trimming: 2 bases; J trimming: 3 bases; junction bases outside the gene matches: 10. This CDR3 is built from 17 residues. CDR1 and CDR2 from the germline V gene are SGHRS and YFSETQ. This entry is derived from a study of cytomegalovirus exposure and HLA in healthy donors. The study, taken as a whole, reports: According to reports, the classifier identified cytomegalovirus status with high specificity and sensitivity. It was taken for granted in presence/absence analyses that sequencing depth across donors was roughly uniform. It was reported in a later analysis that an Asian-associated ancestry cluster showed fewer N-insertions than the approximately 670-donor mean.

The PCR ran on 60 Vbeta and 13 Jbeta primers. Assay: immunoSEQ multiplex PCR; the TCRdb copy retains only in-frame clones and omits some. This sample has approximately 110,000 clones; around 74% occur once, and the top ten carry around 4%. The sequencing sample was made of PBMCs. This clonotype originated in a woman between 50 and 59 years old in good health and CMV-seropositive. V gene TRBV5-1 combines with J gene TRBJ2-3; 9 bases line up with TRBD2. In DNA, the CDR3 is TGCGCCAGCAGCTTACCTCAAGCGGGGGGAGGAACAGATACGCAGTATTTT. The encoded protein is CASSLPQAGGGTDTQYF.